Listed below are T cell receptor beta chains from one sample, sequenced in a study of T cell responses to AZD1222 COVID-19 vaccine. Repertoires were generated with immunoSEQ multiplex PCR, while TCRdb's copy carries only in-frame clones and drops some. There are about 100,000 clones in the sample; about 87% occur only once, and about 1.7% lies in the top ten. The sample consisted of peripheral blood, taken on day 0 of AZD1222 vaccination. Source of these receptors: an adult in good health. CDR3s include the opening cysteine and the closing phenylalanine or tryptophan. D genes are given only for firm matches. Expanded clones get a size class; other rows say once, few or many, or leave the size out.

J,V,D,size,DNA,CDR3
TRBJ2-2,TRBV6-6,TRBD2,.,TGTGCCAGCAGTCAGGGACTAGCGGGAGGGCCTTTCCCCGGGGAGCTGTTTTTT,CASSQGLAGGPFPGELFF
TRBJ2-2,TRBV6-2/TRBV6-3,.,.,TGTGCCAGCAGTTGGGACACCCTGAACGACGGGGAGCTGTTTTTT,CASSWDTLNDGELFF
TRBJ2-4,TRBV6-5,TRBD1,.,TGTGCCAGCAAGGCGGACAGGGACCCCAAAAACATTCAGTACTTC,CASKADRDPKNIQYF
TRBJ2-1,TRBV5-8,TRBD2,once,TGTGCCAGCAGCTCCCCTTTGGAGCGGGGGGGCAATGAGCAGTTCTTC,CASSSPLERGGNEQFF
TRBJ2-7,TRBV11-2,.,once,TGTGCCAGCGCACGTCCCGGGAACGAGCAGTACTTC,CASARPGNEQYF
TRBJ2-7,TRBV11-1,TRBD2,.,TGTGCCAGCAGCCTGTGGGGGGGGACCTACGAGCAGTACTTC,CASSLWGGTYEQYF
TRBJ1-2,TRBV11-2,.,few,TGTGCCAGCACCCGAGGGGAAAACTATGGCTACACCTTC,CASTRGENYGYTF
TRBJ2-5,TRBV30,.,.,TGTGCCTGGAGTCCCGGTTTTCGGGAGACCCAGTACTTC,CAWSPGFRETQYF
TRBJ2-7,TRBV28,.,.,TGTGCCAGCAGATGGACGGGAGTCGGCGAGCAGTACTTC,CASRWTGVGEQYF
TRBJ1-5,TRBV5-5,TRBD1,few,TGTGCCAGCAGCCCACGGGACAGGGTCCATTACAGCAATCAGCCCCAGCATTTT,CASSPRDRVHYSNQPQHF
TRBJ2-3,TRBV7-6,.,.,TGTGCCAGCAGCGATAGGAGGGTCAGCACAGATACGCAGTATTTT,CASSDRRVSTDTQYF
TRBJ2-7,TRBV5-1,.,once,TGCGCCAGCAGCCCCATCGGACAGAACTCCTACGAGCAGTACTTC,CASSPIGQNSYEQYF
TRBJ2-1,TRBV6-2/TRBV6-3,TRBD1,.,TGTGCCAGCAGTTTGACAGGGGGCTCCTACAATGAGCAGTTCTTC,CASSLTGGSYNEQFF
TRBJ1-1,TRBV19,.,.,TGTGCCAGTACCTACGGAGCGACAGATATGAGAAAAACTGAAGCTTTCTTT,CASTYGATDMRKTEAFF
TRBJ1-1,TRBV19,.,.,TGTGCCAGCGGCAGGGGAATGGGGACTGAAGCTTTCTTT,CASGRGMGTEAFF
TRBJ2-3,TRBV5-1,.,once,TGCGCCAGCAGCTTGCGGCAGAGGCAGGGTGTGGATACGCAGTATTTT,CASSLRQRQGVDTQYF
TRBJ1-5,TRBV6-2/TRBV6-3,.,.,TGTGCCAGCAGCATCGGACTAATTAGCAATCAGCCCCAGCATTTT,CASSIGLISNQPQHF